The next 12 T cell receptor beta chains were all read from a single sample in a study of post-analysis software for immune sequencing data. Study outcomes and limitations: TRBV segments more frequent in patients than in controls numbered several and included TRBV5-6, TRBV5-1 and TRBV20-1.

Unique molecular identifiers were built into the TCR beta cDNA libraries. TCRdb reprocessed the PCR reads via MiXCR and lists one record per CDR3 protein. The sample lists around 700,000 distinct CDR3 sequences; over 45% were seen once. What these receptors recognize is not known. The sample consisted of blood. The origin of the receptors is a girl aged 2 to 10 with multiple sclerosis.

The CDR3 coding sequence is TGCGCCAGCAGCGAGACGGAGGGAGACGAAAAACTGTTTTTT. Amino acid sequence: CASSETEGDEKLFF. The rearrangement uses TRBV5-1 and TRBJ1-4; D call uncertain. Trimming removed 4 bases at V and 8 bases at J, with 15 bases between. Per the germline V gene, CDR1 is SGHRS and CDR2 is YFSETQ. This CDR3 contains 14 residues.

The V and J genes are TRBV5-1 and TRBJ2-1; D could derive from TRBD1 or TRBD2 (5 bases each). CDR3 length equals 14 residues. Trimming shortened V by 5 bases and J by 6 bases, and 15 bases separated the two germline ends. Germline CDR1 SGHRS, CDR2 YFSETQ. In DNA form, the CDR3 reads TGCGCCAGCAGAGGGACCGCTGGGACCAATGAGCAGTTCTTC. It specifies CASRGTAGTNEQFF.

This clonotype has a single count. The chain combines TRBV29-1 with TRBJ2-7; 7 bases are shared with TRBD2. The CDR3 is made up of 14 amino acids. The germline gives CDR1 SQVTM, CDR2 ANQGSEA. V lost 4 bases to trimming and J lost 0 bases; unmatched junction nucleotides: 6. CDR3 amino acids: CSVVEGTNSYEQYF. In DNA, the CDR3 is TGCAGCGTTGTTGAGGGGACTAACTCCTACGAGCAGTACTTC.

A few counts support this clonotype. The rearrangement joins TRBV6-5 to TRBJ2-3; a weak D match, TRBD2 (5 bases). CDR3 size: 14 residues. Germline V gene sequence: CDR1 MNHEY, CDR2 SVGAGI. With 2 bases removed from V and 4 bases from J, the gap between germline ends came to 10 bases. The CDR3 region is CASSYRGIADTQYF. Here the CDR3 DNA reads TGTGCCAGCAGTTACCGGGGAATCGCAGATACGCAGTATTTT.

The chain links TRBV29-1 to TRBJ1-2; 7 bases line up with TRBD1. V lost 6 bases and J lost 4; bases outside the gene matches: 5. CDR3 length equals 12 residues. Looked up from germline, CDR1 is SQVTM and CDR2 is ANQGSEA. CDR3 coding DNA: TGCAGCGTGAGGGACAGCATCTATGGCTACACCTTC. Its protein is CSVRDSIYGYTF.

The gene calls are TRBV20-1 and TRBJ2-1; 9 nucleotides match TRBD1. Germline V CDR1 and CDR2: DFQATT, SNEGSKA (reference sequence). This CDR3 contains 17 residues. Trimming took 2 bases from V and 0 from J; bases not matched to a gene: 8. CDR3 DNA: TGCAGTGCTAGATCTAGGACAGGGGAAAGCTCCTACAATGAGCAGTTCTTC. Residues: CSARSRTGESSYNEQFF.

This clonotype was counted only a few times. The chain recombines TRBV6-2 or TRBV6-3 with TRBJ2-3, with TRBD1 matching over 10 bases. Germline trimming cut 5 bases from V and 6 bases from J; bases unmatched to any gene: 5. The germline CDR1 and CDR2 sequences are MNHEY and SVGEGT. The CDR3 covers 14 residues. The CDR3 DNA is TGTGCCAGCAGTCCGAGACAGGGGGCGGATACGCAGTATTTT. It yields the protein CASSPRQGADTQYF.

The chain links TRBV10-3 to TRBJ2-1; 7 bases are a match to TRBD2. This CDR3 has 15 amino acids. Germline V gene sequence: CDR1 ENHRY, CDR2 SYGVKD. V shed 10 bases and J 0 bases; nucleotides not matched to a gene: 9. The CDR3 DNA reads TGTGCCACCGAAACTAGCGAGGGCTCCTACAATGAGCAGTTCTTC. Residues: CATETSEGSYNEQFF.

The J gene is TRBJ1-5, the V gene TRBV24-1; D unclear. The CDR3 has 14 residues. Germline assignment: CDR1 KGHDR and CDR2 SFDVKD. V lost 0 bases to trimming and J lost 7 bases, with 9 bases between them. The CDR3 region is CATSDLSVNQPQHF. The CDR3, as DNA: TGTGCCACCAGTGATTTGAGTGTGAACCAGCCCCAGCATTTT.

The rearrangement uses TRBV6-6 and TRBJ2-2, with a possible D match to TRBD1 (6 bases). There are 15 residues in the CDR3. V was trimmed by 5 bases and J by 2 bases, leaving 12 bases between them. Germline values: CDR1 MNHNY, CDR2 SVGAGI (reference sequence). In DNA form, the CDR3 reads TGTGCCAGCAGTCAGGGGTTATTAAACACCGGGGAGCTGTTTTTT. Residues: CASSQGLLNTGELFF.

V usage is TRBV9 and J usage is TRBJ2-7; D not resolved. Between the trimmed V and J ends, which lost 5 bases and 0 bases, there was a span of 12 bases. Looked up from germline, CDR1 is SGDLS and CDR2 is YYNGEE. This CDR3 comprises 14 residues. The CDR3 DNA reads as TGTGCCAGCAGTCCGGAAGGCAGCTCCTACGAGCAGTACTTC. It specifies CASSPEGSSYEQYF. The full variable domain, with the rest looked up from reference TRBV9 and TRBJ2-7, is DSGVTQTPKHLITATGQRVTLRCSPRSGDLSVYWYQQSLDQGLQFLIQYYNGEERAKGNILERFSAQQFPDLHSELNLSSLELGDSALYFCASSPEGSSYEQYFGPGTRLTVT.

In DNA form, the CDR3 reads TGTGCCAGCAGCTGGGACAGCCAATACGAGCAGTACTTC. The encoded protein is CASSWDSQYEQYF. V is TRBV27 and J is TRBJ2-7; TRBD1 matches at 7 bases. Germline CDR1 MNHEY, CDR2 SMNVEV (reference sequence). Losses at the gene ends were 6 bases for V and 4 bases for J; bases not matched to a gene: 6. CDR3 length equals 13 residues.